Presented here are 6 T cell receptor beta chains from one specimen sequenced in a study of T cell repertoires in ileal Crohn's disease. Specified time point: neoterminal ileum biopsy at postoperative endoscopy, about 6 months after surgery. Method: immunoSEQ multiplex PCR; TCRdb's copy keeps in-frame clones and lacks some. There are approximately 13,000 clones in the sample; around four fifths occur only once, and approximately 4.1% lies in the top ten. Sequenced material: ileal tissue. The receptors here all came from an adult with Crohn's disease.

The genes are TRBV7-3 and TRBJ2-5; D is uncertain. The CDR3 loop spans 16 amino acids. V was clipped by 1 base and J by 0 bases, with 12 bases between them. CDR1 is SGHTA and CDR2 is FQGTGA in the germline V gene. CDR3 DNA sequence: TGTGCCAGCAGCTTAAGAGGCTTGTACAACCAAGAGACCCAGTACTTC. This codes for CASSLRGLYNQETQYF. The whole variable domain, remainder taken from reference TRBV7-3 and TRBJ2-5, is GAGVSQTPSNKVTEKGKYVELRCDPISGHTALYWYRQSLGQGPEFLIYFQGTGAADDSGLPNDRFFAVRPEGSVSTLKIQRTERGDSAVYLCASSLRGLYNQETQYFGPGTRLLVL.

The chain combines TRBV18 with TRBJ1-2; 10 bases are shared with TRBD1. CDR1 and CDR2 from the germline V gene are KGHSH and LQKENI. With V trimmed by 5 bases and J by 5 bases, 8 bases remained unmatched. The CDR3 has 15 amino acids. The DNA for the CDR3 is TGTGCCAGCTCAAATAAGACAGGGGGCGCGTATGGCTACACCTTC. Amino acids: CASSNKTGGAYGYTF.

V is TRBV9 and J is TRBJ2-1; no clear D gene. Trimming removed 0 bases from V and 5 bases from J, with 9 bases in between. The germline gives CDR1 SGDLS, CDR2 YYNGEE. CDR3 length equals 14 residues. This chain's CDR3 is CASSVEWRHNEQFF. CDR3 DNA sequence: TGTGCCAGCAGCGTAGAGTGGCGGCACAATGAGCAGTTCTTC.

V usage is TRBV9 and J usage is TRBJ2-1; D uncertain. With 0 bases removed from V and 5 bases from J, the gap between germline ends came to 3 bases. This CDR3 is built from 12 residues. CDR1 is SGDLS, CDR2 YYNGEE, per germline. CDR3 DNA sequence: TGTGCCAGCAGCGTAGCTGACAATGAGCAGTTCTTC. Translation gives CASSVADNEQFF.

J is TRBJ2-1 and V is TRBV27; 7 bases line up with TRBD2. V gave up 6 bases and J gave up 9 bases; unmatched junction bases: 8. CDR1 and CDR2 (germline): MNHEY, SMNVEV (reference sequence). This CDR3 spans 13 amino acids. The CDR3 DNA sequence: TGTGCCAGCAGGGAAGCACCGGGAGGTGAGCAGTTCTTC. Translation: CASREAPGGEQFF.

The chain has TRBV9 and TRBJ2-3; 7 bases fit TRBD2. Unmatched junction bases numbered 13, after V lost 0 bases and J lost 9 bases. The CDR3 has 16 residues. In germline, CDR1 is SGDLS, CDR2 YYNGEE. The CDR3 sequence is CASSVGAGEGGGTQYF. The CDR3 DNA follows: TGTGCCAGCAGCGTAGGGGCGGGAGAAGGTGGCGGGACGCAGTATTTT. The variable domain in full, with the rest retrieved from reference TRBV9 and TRBJ2-3, is DSGVTQTPKHLITATGQRVTLRCSPRSGDLSVYWYQQSLDQGLQFLIQYYNGEERAKGNILERFSAQQFPDLHSELNLSSLELGDSALYFCASSVGAGEGGGTQYFGPGTRLTVL.